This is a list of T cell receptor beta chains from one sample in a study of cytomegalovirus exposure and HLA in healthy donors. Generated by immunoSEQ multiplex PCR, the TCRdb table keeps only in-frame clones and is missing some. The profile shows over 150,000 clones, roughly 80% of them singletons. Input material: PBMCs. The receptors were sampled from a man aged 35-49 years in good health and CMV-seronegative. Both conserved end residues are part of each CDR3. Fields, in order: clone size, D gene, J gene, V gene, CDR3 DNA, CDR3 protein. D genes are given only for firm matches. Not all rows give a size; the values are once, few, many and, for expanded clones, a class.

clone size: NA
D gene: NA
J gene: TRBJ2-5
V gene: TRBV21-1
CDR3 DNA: TGTGCCAGCAGCACGCCGGGACTAGCGGGGGCCGGGGAGACCAAGTACTTC
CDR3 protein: CASSTPGLAGAGETKYF

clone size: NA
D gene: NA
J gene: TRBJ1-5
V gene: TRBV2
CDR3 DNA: TGTGCCAGCAAGTTAGATAATCAGCCCCAGCATTTT
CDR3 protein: CASKLDNQPQHF

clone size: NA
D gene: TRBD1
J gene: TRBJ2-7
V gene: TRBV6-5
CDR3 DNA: TGTGCCAGCAGCCCTTCCGGGACAGGGGATCGGGAGCAGTACTTC
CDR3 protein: CASSPSGTGDREQYF

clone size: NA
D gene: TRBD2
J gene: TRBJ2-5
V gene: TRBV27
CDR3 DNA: TGTGCCAGCAGTTGGGGGGGGATCGGTGAGACCCAGTACTTC
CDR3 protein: CASSWGGIGETQYF

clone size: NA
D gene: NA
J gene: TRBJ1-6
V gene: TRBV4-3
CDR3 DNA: TGCGCCAGCAGCCGCGACCACGGACAGCCCAGTTCACCCCTCCACTTT
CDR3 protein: CASSRDHGQPSSPLHF

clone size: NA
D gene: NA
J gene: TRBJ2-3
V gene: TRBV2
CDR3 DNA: TGTGCCAGCACCAGGGCCGGGACAGATACGCAGTATTTT
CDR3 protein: CASTRAGTDTQYF

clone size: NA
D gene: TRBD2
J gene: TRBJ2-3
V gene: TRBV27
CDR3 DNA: TGTGCCAGCAGTGTCCTAGCGGGGGAGGATACGCAGTATTTT
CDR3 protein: CASSVLAGEDTQYF

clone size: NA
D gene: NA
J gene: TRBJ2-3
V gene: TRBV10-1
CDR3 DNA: TGCGCCAGCAGTGAGCGTCTTTCCGGAGATACGCAGTATTTT
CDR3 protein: CASSERLSGDTQYF

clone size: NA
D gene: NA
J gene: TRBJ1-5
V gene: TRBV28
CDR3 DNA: TGTGCCAGCAGTTTTATCAGGGGAAACGGCGATCAGCCCCAGCATTTT
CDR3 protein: CASSFIRGNGDQPQHF

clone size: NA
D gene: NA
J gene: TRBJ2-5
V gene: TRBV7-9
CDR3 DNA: TGTGCCAGCACCCCAGGCCAGGGTGGGGGGGAGACCCAGTACTTC
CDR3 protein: CASTPGQGGGETQYF

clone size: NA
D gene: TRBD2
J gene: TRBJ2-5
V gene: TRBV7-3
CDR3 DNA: TGTGCCAGCAGCTTAACTAGCGGGGGGGAGAAGACCCAGTACTTC
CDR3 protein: CASSLTSGGEKTQYF

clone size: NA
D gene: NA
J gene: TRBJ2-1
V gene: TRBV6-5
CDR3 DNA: TGTGCCAGCAGTTACTCGGAGCGCGGCTACAATGAGCAGTTCTTC
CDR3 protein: CASSYSERGYNEQFF

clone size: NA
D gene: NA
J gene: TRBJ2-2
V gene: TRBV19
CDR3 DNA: TGTGCCAGTATGAGCCCTGAGTGGTCCGGGGAGCTGTTTTTT
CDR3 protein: CASMSPEWSGELFF

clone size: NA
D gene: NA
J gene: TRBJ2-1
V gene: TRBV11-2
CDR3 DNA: TGTGCCAGCAGCTTAGTAGGGGGTAACGACAATGAGCAGTTCTTC
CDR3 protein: CASSLVGGNDNEQFF

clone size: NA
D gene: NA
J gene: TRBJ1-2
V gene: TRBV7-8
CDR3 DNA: TGTGCCAGCAGCTTAGGGGAGGTCTGGGGCTACACCTTC
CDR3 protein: CASSLGEVWGYTF

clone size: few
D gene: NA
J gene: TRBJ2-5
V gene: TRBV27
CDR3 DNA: TGTGCCAGCAGTTCGGGGATGGGAATGACCCAGTACTTC
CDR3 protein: CASSSGMGMTQYF

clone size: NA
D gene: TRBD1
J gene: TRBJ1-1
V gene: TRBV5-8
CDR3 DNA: TGTGCCAGCAGCTCGCGGGACACCGACAGGGGCTTCTTT
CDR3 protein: CASSSRDTDRGFF

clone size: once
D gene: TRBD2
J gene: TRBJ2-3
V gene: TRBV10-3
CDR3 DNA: TGTGCCATCGGGACTAGCGGGGGGCCCCTCGAAGTCCCGCAGTATTTT
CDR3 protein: CAIGTSGGPLEVPQYF

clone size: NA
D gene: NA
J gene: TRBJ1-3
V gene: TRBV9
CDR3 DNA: TGTGCCAGCAGCGTAGTGGGCAGCTCTGGAAACACCATATATTTT
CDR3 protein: CASSVVGSSGNTIYF

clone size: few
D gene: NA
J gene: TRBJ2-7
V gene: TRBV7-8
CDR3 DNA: TGTGCCAGCAGCTTAGTGTCGTCCGGGGGTCCCTACGAGCAGTACTTC
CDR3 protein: CASSLVSSGGPYEQYF

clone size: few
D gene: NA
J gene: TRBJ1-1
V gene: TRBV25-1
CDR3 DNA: TGTGCCACCTTTAAATCGAACACTGAAGCTTTCTTT
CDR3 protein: CATFKSNTEAFF

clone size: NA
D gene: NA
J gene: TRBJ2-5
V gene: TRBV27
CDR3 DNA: TGTGCCAGCAGTCCATACAGGGCCAACCAAGAGACCCAGTACTTC
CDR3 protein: CASSPYRANQETQYF

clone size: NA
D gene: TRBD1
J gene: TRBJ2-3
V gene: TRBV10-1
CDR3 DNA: TGCGCCAGCAGTGTGACAGGGGCTAATACGCAGTATTTT
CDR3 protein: CASSVTGANTQYF

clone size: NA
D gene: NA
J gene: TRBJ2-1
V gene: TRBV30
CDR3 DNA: TGTGCCGGGGGAGTAGGACAGTCCTACAATGAGCAGTTCTTC
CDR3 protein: CAGGVGQSYNEQFF

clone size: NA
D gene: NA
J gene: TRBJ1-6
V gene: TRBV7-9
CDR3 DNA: TGTGCCAGCAGCTTAGTTCTGGGCGGGAATTCACCCCTCCACTTT
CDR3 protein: CASSLVLGGNSPLHF

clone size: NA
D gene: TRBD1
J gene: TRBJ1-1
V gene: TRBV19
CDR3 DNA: TGTGCCAGTAGTATCTGGACAGGGGAGAACACTGAAGCTTTCTTT
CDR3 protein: CASSIWTGENTEAFF

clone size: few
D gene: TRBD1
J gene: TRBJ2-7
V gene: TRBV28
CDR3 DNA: TGTGCCAGCAGTTTATTGGGGACAGGGCGATCCTACGAGCAGTACTTC
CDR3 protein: CASSLLGTGRSYEQYF

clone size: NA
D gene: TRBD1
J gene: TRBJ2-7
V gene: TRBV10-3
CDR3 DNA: TGTGCCATTGCGCAGGGGACAGACTACGAGCAGTACTTC
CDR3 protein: CAIAQGTDYEQYF

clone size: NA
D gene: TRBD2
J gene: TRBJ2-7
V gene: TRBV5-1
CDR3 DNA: TGCGCCAGCAGAGAGGGGACTAGCGGGGCCTACGAGCAGTACTTC
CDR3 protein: CASREGTSGAYEQYF

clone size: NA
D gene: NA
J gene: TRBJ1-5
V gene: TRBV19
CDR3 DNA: TGTGCCAGTAGTATCTTTGGCAGTCAGCCCCAGCATTTT
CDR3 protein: CASSIFGSQPQHF

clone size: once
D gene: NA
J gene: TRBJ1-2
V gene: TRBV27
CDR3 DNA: TGTGCCAGCAGTTTATCGGGCGATAACTATGGCTACACCTTC
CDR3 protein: CASSLSGDNYGYTF

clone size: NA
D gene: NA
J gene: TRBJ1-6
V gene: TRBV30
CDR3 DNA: TGTGCCTGGAGTAAACAGGGTTATTCACCCCTCCACTTT
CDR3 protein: CAWSKQGYSPLHF

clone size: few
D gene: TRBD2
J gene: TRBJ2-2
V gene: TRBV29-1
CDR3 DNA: TGCAGCGTTGGCGGGGGTAACACCGGGGAGCTGTTTTTT
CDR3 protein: CSVGGGNTGELFF

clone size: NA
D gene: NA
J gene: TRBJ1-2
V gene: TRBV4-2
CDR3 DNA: TGTGCCAGCAGCCTCCTGGGTACAGGGCATGGCTACACCTTC
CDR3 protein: CASSLLGTGHGYTF

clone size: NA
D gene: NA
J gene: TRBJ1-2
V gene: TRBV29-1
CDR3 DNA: TGCAGCGTAGAGCGGGGACATCCTGGCTACACCTTC
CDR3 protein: CSVERGHPGYTF

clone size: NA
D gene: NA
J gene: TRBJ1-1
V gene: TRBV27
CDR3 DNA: TGTGCCAGCAGTGATAGTTACACTGAAGCTTTCTTT
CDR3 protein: CASSDSYTEAFF

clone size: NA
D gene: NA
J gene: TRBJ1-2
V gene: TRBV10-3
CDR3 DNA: TGTGCCATCAGTGACGGGAAGGTTAGGGACTATGGCTACACCTTC
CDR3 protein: CAISDGKVRDYGYTF

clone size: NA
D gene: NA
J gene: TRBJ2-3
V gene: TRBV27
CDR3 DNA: TGTGCCAGCAGTTTGGGGGGAAGCACAGATACGCAGTATTTT
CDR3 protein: CASSLGGSTDTQYF

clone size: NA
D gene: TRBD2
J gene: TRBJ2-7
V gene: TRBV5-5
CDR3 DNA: TGTGCCAGCAGCGGGGGACTAGCGGGGGGTACAATTTCGGAGCAGTACTTC
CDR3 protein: CASSGGLAGGTISEQYF

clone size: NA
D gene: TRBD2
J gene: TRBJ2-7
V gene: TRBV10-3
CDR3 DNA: TGTGCCATCAGTGACGCGGAGCGGGGCGGCTACGAGCAGTACTTC
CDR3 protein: CAISDAERGGYEQYF

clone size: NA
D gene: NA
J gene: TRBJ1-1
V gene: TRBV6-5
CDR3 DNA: TGTGCCAGCAGTTACTCGGGCAGACCACATGAAGCTTTCTTT
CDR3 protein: CASSYSGRPHEAFF

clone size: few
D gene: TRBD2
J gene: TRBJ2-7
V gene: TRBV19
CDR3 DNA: TGTGCCAGTAGTATGCGGCTAGCGGGCGACTACGAGCAGTACTTC
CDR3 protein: CASSMRLAGDYEQYF

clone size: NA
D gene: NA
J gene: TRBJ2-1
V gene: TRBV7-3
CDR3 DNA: TGTGCCAGCAGCAGCGCCAGCTCCTACAATGAGCAGTTCTTC
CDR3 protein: CASSSASSYNEQFF

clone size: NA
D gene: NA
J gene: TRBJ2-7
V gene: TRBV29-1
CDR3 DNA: TGCAGCGTTACAGGGGCGTGGGGAGCGGGCTACGAGCAGTACTTC
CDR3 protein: CSVTGAWGAGYEQYF

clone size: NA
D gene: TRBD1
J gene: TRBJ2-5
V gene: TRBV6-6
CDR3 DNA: TGTGCCAGCAGGACGGCGGACAGGGTTATCGGGGTAGAGCAGTACTTC
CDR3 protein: CASRTADRVIGVEQYF

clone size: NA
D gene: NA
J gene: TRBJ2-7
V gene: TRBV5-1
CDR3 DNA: TGCGCCAGCAGCTTGCGGACACGATCCTACGAGCAGTACTTC
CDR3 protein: CASSLRTRSYEQYF

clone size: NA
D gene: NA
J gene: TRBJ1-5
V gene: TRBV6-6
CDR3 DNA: TGTGCCAGCAGGCCACTGAGCAGGGATCAGCCCCAGCATTTT
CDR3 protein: CASRPLSRDQPQHF

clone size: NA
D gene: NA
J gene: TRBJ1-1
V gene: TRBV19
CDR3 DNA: TGTGCCACCCGGACAGTCAACACTGAAGCTTTCTTT
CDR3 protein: CATRTVNTEAFF

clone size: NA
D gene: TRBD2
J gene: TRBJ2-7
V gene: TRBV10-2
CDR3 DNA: TGCGCCAGCAGCGCAGGGACTAGCGGGGCCTACGAGCAGTACTTC
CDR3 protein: CASSAGTSGAYEQYF

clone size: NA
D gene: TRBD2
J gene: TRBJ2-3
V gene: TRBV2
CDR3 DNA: TGTGCCAGCAGCCGGGGACTAGCGGGGGTGGATACGCAGTATTTT
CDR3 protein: CASSRGLAGVDTQYF

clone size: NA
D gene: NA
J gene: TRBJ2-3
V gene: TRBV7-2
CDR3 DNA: TGTGCCAGCAGCTTCCTCTTCAGGGCGGGGCTGCAGGATACGCAGTATTTT
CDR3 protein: CASSFLFRAGLQDTQYF